These 20 T cell receptor beta chains originate from one sample sequenced in a study of blood T cell repertoires in COVID-19. Assay used: immunoSEQ multiplex PCR; TCRdb lists only in-frame clones, some missing. The sample lists roughly 250,000 clones, 83% occurring once. Sequencing was performed on PBMCs or T cells enriched from blood (not recorded which). The receptor source for this set is a middle-aged woman who had been exposed to COVID-19.

The chain joins TRBV4-2 to TRBJ2-3; a weak D match, TRBD2 (5 bases). V shed 1 base and J shed 5 bases, with 10 bases lying between them. The V gene's germline CDR1 is LGHNA and CDR2 YNFKEQ. This CDR3 region has 14 residues. CDR3 loop: CASSQGTEGDTQYF. In DNA, the CDR3 is TGTGCCAGCAGCCAAGGGACTGAGGGAGATACGCAGTATTTT.

The chain combines TRBV7-8 with TRBJ2-7; a possible D gene is TRBD2 (6 bases). V gave up 0 bases and J gave up 3 bases, with 15 bases separating them. CDR1 SGHVS and CDR2 FQNEAQ come from the germline V gene. CDR3 size: 16 residues. As DNA, the CDR3 is TGTGCCAGCAGCTTAGCGTGGGGGGATTGGGGCTACGAGCAGTACTTC. As protein: CASSLAWGDWGYEQYF.

The chain recombines TRBV27 with TRBJ2-3, with TRBD2 matching over 9 bases. V lost 5 bases, J lost 3 bases, and 6 bases stayed unmatched. The CDR3 contains 15 residues. CDR1 and CDR2 from the germline V gene are MNHEY and SMNVEV (reference sequence). As DNA, the CDR3 is TGTGCCAGCAGTAGCGCTAGCGGGGTAACAGATACGCAGTATTTT. Protein: CASSSASGVTDTQYF.

J is TRBJ1-5 and V is TRBV18; weak D call: TRBD1 (5 bases). Germline-derived CDR1 and CDR2 are KGHSH and LQKENI. This CDR3 is 16 amino acids long. Trimming cost V 0 bases and J 0 bases, with 9 bases left between them. The CDR3 protein is CASSPPPRGSNQPQHF. CDR3 DNA sequence: TGTGCCAGCTCACCACCGCCAAGGGGTAGCAATCAGCCCCAGCATTTT.

The rearrangement links TRBV19 to TRBJ1-2, with D perhaps matching TRBD1 (6 bases). V lost 5 bases and J 2 bases, leaving 12 bases between the germline ends. The CDR3 totals 14 residues. Germline loops: CDR1 LNHDA, CDR2 SQIVND (reference sequence). The CDR3 loop is CASSPPGQNYGYTF. The CDR3 bases are TGTGCCAGTAGTCCTCCGGGACAAAACTATGGCTACACCTTC.

The rearrangement links TRBV6-4 to TRBJ1-6, with D tentatively TRBD1 (5 bases). Per germline, CDR1 MRHNA and CDR2 SNTAGT. The CDR3 runs 16 residues. The V end lost 2 bases, the J end lost 2 bases, and 10 bases lay between the germline ends. The CDR3 spells CASSDRPGAYNSPLHF. CDR3 nucleotides: TGTGCCAGCAGTGACCGCCCGGGGGCCTATAATTCACCCCTCCACTTT.

This sequence joins TRBV7-8 and TRBJ2-1; 10 bases agree with TRBD2. Germline CDR1 and CDR2: SGHVS and FQNEAQ. V lost 4 bases, J lost 3 bases, and 3 bases stayed unmatched. The CDR3 length is 15 residues. This CDR3 is CASSSRLAGYNEQFF. CDR3 bases: TGTGCCAGCAGCTCGAGACTAGCGGGCTACAATGAGCAGTTCTTC.

In the case of this clone: At one boundary the junction diverges from the germline segment, which might be a read error. This chain connects TRBV30 to TRBJ1-1; TRBD1 might be the D (6 bases). CDR1 and CDR2 from the germline V gene are GTSNPN and SVGIG (reference sequence). The CDR3 is made up of 12 amino acids. In DNA, the CDR3 is TGTGCCTGGAGTGTCCTCCTCGGCCCGGGGACATTT. Translating it yields CAWSVLLGPGTF.

J is TRBJ1-4 and V is TRBV28; a weak D match, TRBD1 (5 bases). Germline values: CDR1 MDHEN, CDR2 SYDVKM. The germline V and J ends were trimmed by 7 bases and 14 bases, with 29 bases remaining between them. CDR3 length: 16 residues. CDR3 sequence: CASTGGSPASGVLLFF. CDR3 bases: TGTGCCAGCACCGGGGGGTCGCCCGCTTCAGGTGTTCTGCTGTTTTTT.

The chain links TRBV12-3 or TRBV12-4 to TRBJ1-4; 9 bases agree with TRBD1. The junction had 8 bases not matched to a gene; V was cut back by 6 bases and J by 12 bases. The CDR3 has 13 residues. The CDR3 DNA is TGTGCCAGCAGCAGAAACCGGGACAGGGAACTGTTTTTT. Translating it yields CASSRNRDRELFF.

The genes are TRBV6-5 and TRBJ2-5, with D maybe TRBD2 (5 bases). Germline V lookup: CDR1 MNHEY, CDR2 SVGAGI. The germline V and J ends were trimmed by 7 bases and 3 bases, with 18 bases remaining between them. CDR3 size: 15 residues. The CDR3 loop is CASTPGGLGKETQYF. The CDR3 nucleotides read TGTGCCAGCACCCCCGGAGGTCTCGGAAAAGAGACCCAGTACTTC.

This chain joins TRBV6-1 and TRBJ1-2, with D perhaps TRBD1 (6 bases). The CDR3 consists of 13 residues. V was shortened by 3 bases and J by 7 bases, with 12 bases between the two germline ends. CDR1 MNHNS and CDR2 SASEGT come from the germline V gene. The CDR3 sequence is CASSETDRRGYTF. The CDR3 nucleotides are TGTGCCAGCAGTGAGACCGACAGGCGTGGCTACACCTTC.

The genes are TRBV7-3 and TRBJ2-1; perhaps TRBD2 as D (6 bases). Germline CDR1 is SGHTA and CDR2 is FQGTGA. This CDR3 region has 13 residues. V gave up 5 bases and J gave up 10 bases, with 15 bases separating them. The CDR3 spells CASSPGTPSEQFF. CDR3 DNA sequence: TGTGCCAGCAGCCCCGGGACTCCCAGCGAGCAGTTCTTC.

The rearrangement uses TRBV30 and TRBJ1-2; tentative D call: TRBD1 (6 bases). The CDR3 has 13 amino acids. Germline V gene data show CDR1 as GTSNPN and CDR2 as SVGIG (reference sequence). V gave up 4 bases and J gave up 4 bases, with 13 bases separating them. CDR3 coding DNA: TGTGCCTGGAACAAGGGGGTCGGCTATGGCTACACCTTC. Residues: CAWNKGVGYGYTF. The full variable domain, in which reference TRBV30 and TRBJ1-2 provide the parts outside the CDR3, is SQTIHQWPATLVQPVGSPLSLECTVEGTSNPNLYWYRQAAGRGLQLLFYSVGIGQISSEVPQNLSASRPQDRQFILSSKKLLLSDSGFYLCAWNKGVGYGYTFGSGTRLTVV.

The chain employs TRBV5-5 and TRBJ1-1, with no clear D. CDR3 length: 15 amino acids. V gave up 2 bases and J gave up 1 base, with 12 bases separating them. Germline-derived CDR1 and CDR2 are SGHKS and YYEKEE (reference sequence). This CDR3 reads CASSFVTGGNTEAFF. In DNA form, the CDR3 reads TGTGCCAGCAGCTTCGTCACGGGAGGGAACACTGAAGCTTTCTTT.

J is TRBJ2-3 and V is TRBV20-1; the match to TRBD2 covers 7 bases. The germline V gene encodes CDR1 DFQATT and CDR2 SNEGSKA (reference sequence). This CDR3 is built from 14 residues. V lost 3 bases and J lost 1; bases outside the gene matches: 4. DNA of the CDR3: TGCAGTGCTAGTTCGGCGGGGGGCACAGATACGCAGTATTTT. Translation gives CSASSAGGTDTQYF.

This clone appeared once. This chain connects TRBV3-1 (or the pseudogene TRBV3-2) to TRBJ1-2, with D possibly TRBD1 on 5 matching bases. The germline V and J ends were trimmed by 5 bases and 6 bases, with 13 bases remaining between them. The germline V gene encodes CDR1 LGHDT and CDR2 YNNKEL (reference sequence). The CDR3 spans 13 residues. CDR3 residues: CASSSTGSDGYTF. In DNA, the CDR3 is TGTGCCAGCAGCTCAACAGGCTCCGATGGCTACACCTTC.

This clone has more than one count but fewer than ten. The chain joins TRBV4-3 to TRBJ1-1; D remains ambiguous. Germline V lookup: CDR1 LGHNA, CDR2 YSLEER. V lost 2 bases to trimming and J lost 4 bases, with 11 bases between them. CDR3 length: 14 residues. CDR3 DNA sequence: TGCGCCAGCAGCCAAATAGTCCGATCCACTGAAGCTTTCTTT. Protein product: CASSQIVRSTEAFF.

V is TRBV28 and J is TRBJ2-7; D may be TRBD1 (6 bases). Per germline, CDR1 MDHEN and CDR2 SYDVKM. There are 14 residues in the CDR3. Trimming shortened V by 6 bases and J by 1 base, and 13 bases separated the two germline ends. CDR3 loop: CASRKQGFSYEQYF. CDR3 bases: TGTGCCAGCAGGAAACAGGGTTTTTCCTACGAGCAGTACTTC.

This clone was counted a few times. The genes are TRBV19 and TRBJ1-4, with TRBD1 matching 8 bases. The CDR3 runs to 14 residues. The V gene end was trimmed by 6 bases and the J gene end by 8 bases; junction bases not matched to a gene: 8. CDR1 and CDR2 (germline): LNHDA, SQIVND (reference sequence). The CDR3 DNA reads as TGTGCCAGTAGGAGGGGCCAGGGGGCCGAAAAACTGTTTTTT. Protein sequence: CASRRGQGAEKLFF.